Listed below are T cell receptor beta chains from one sample, sequenced in a study of blood T cell repertoires in COVID-19. Sequencing was performed with immunoSEQ multiplex PCR; in TCRdb, only in-frame clones are kept and a portion is missing. Among 450,000 or so clones listed, 70% to 90% were seen once. Material: peripheral blood. The origin of the receptors is a man aged 18 to 29 with COVID-19, enrolled during active disease. Both conserved end residues are part of each CDR3. A D gene is named only where the DNA matches it firmly. Not all rows give a size; the values are once, few, many and, for expanded clones, a class.

V gene	D gene	J gene	clone size	CDR3 protein	CDR3 DNA
TRBV5-6	-	TRBJ2-7	once	CASSLPSTYEQYF	TGTGCCAGCAGCTTGCCCAGTACCTACGAGCAGTACTTC
TRBV25-1	-	TRBJ1-1	-	CASSEYKSTEAFF	TGTGCCAGCAGTGAATATAAATCCACTGAAGCTTTCTTT
TRBV4-1	-	TRBJ2-7	-	CASSQGSRFQGYEQYF	TGCGCCAGCAGCCAAGGGTCGAGGTTCCAGGGCTACGAGCAGTACTTC
TRBV30	-	TRBJ1-2	-	CAWSTGLVGYTF	TGTGCCTGGAGTACAGGGCTTGTGGGCTACACCTTC
TRBV10-1	-	TRBJ2-2	-	CATAPGGTGELFF	TGCGCCACCGCTCCCGGGGGCACCGGGGAGCTGTTTTTT
TRBV6-6	TRBD1	TRBJ1-5	few	CASRRQGESNQPQHF	TGTGCCAGCAGACGACAGGGGGAAAGCAATCAGCCCCAGCATTTT
TRBV7-9	-	TRBJ1-2	-	CASSLGRGSYGYTF	TGTGCCAGCAGCTTAGGGCGGGGTAGCTATGGCTACACCTTC
TRBV5-1	TRBD2	TRBJ2-7	-	CASSSTSGRVYEQYF	TGCGCCAGCAGCTCCACTAGCGGGAGGGTGTACGAGCAGTACTTC
TRBV3-1/TRBV3-2	-	TRBJ2-7	-	CASSPLGTYEQYF	TGTGCCAGCAGCCCCCTTGGGACTTACGAGCAGTACTTC
TRBV19	-	TRBJ1-1	-	CASRRGSLEAFF	TGTGCCAGTAGGAGAGGGAGCCTAGAAGCTTTCTTT
TRBV21-1	-	TRBJ2-3	-	CASSKSTSGAPRGDTQYF	TGTGCCAGCAGCAAGTCTACTAGCGGGGCCCCTCGAGGAGATACGCAGTATTTT
TRBV11-3	-	TRBJ2-7	-	CASSLGLPGGNDEQYF	TGTGCCAGCAGCTTAGGCTTGCCGGGGGGCAATGACGAGCAGTACTTC
TRBV7-2	TRBD2	TRBJ2-7	-	CASSLASGSYEQYF	TGTGCCAGCAGCTTAGCTAGCGGGAGTTACGAGCAGTACTTC
TRBV3-1/TRBV3-2	-	TRBJ2-3	-	CASSQDMAGDISTDTQYF	TGTGCCAGCAGCCAAGATATGGCAGGGGATATTAGCACAGATACGCAGTATTTT
TRBV15	TRBD2	TRBJ2-3	few	CATSRGASGTPADTQYF	TGTGCCACCAGCAGAGGGGCTAGCGGGACTCCCGCAGATACGCAGTATTTT
TRBV2	TRBD1	TRBJ1-4	-	CASVRDRNEKLFF	TGTGCCAGCGTCAGGGACAGGAATGAAAAACTGTTTTTT
TRBV7-8	-	TRBJ2-3	-	CASSLAVQGSTDTQYF	TGTGCCAGCAGCTTAGCCGTACAGGGTAGCACAGATACGCAGTATTTT
TRBV5-1	TRBD2	TRBJ2-3	once	CASSAIAGDSTDTQYF	TGCGCCAGCAGCGCCATAGCGGGAGACAGCACAGATACGCAGTATTTT
TRBV18	-	TRBJ2-5	-	CASSPPNSRETQYF	TGTGCCAGCTCACCACCGAACAGCCGAGAGACCCAGTACTTC
TRBV27	TRBD1	TRBJ1-1	-	CASSLLTGVPTEAFF	TGTGCCAGCAGTTTATTAACAGGGGTGCCCACTGAAGCTTTCTTT
TRBV2	TRBD1	TRBJ2-5	-	CASNPGTVKETQYF	TGTGCCAGCAACCCCGGGACAGTTAAAGAGACCCAGTACTTC
TRBV3-1/TRBV3-2	-	TRBJ2-1	-	CASSPSSYNEQFF	TGTGCCAGCAGCCCTTCCTCCTACAATGAGCAGTTCTTC
TRBV15	-	TRBJ2-2	-	CATSRGGNTGELFF	TGTGCCACCAGCAGAGGCGGGAACACCGGGGAGCTGTTTTTT
TRBV3-1/TRBV3-2	TRBD2	TRBJ2-5	-	CASSPTGGAEYF	TGTGCCAGCAGCCCCACCGGGGGGGCTGAGTACTTC
TRBV5-1	TRBD1	TRBJ1-4	-	CASSRSGTDNEKLFF	TGCGCCAGCAGCCGCTCCGGGACAGACAATGAAAAACTGTTTTTT
TRBV25-1	-	TRBJ1-1	-	CASSRGLNTEAFF	TGTGCCAGCAGTCGGGGTTTGAACACTGAAGCTTTCTTT
TRBV13	-	TRBJ2-3	-	CASSLWLSRVTDTQYF	TGTGCCAGCAGCTTATGGCTTAGCAGGGTCACAGATACGCAGTATTTT
TRBV19	-	TRBJ1-1	-	CASSMWGRDTEAFF	TGTGCCAGTAGTATGTGGGGGCGCGACACTGAAGCTTTCTTT
TRBV9	TRBD2	TRBJ2-7	-	CASSPREAGGPPWQYF	TGTGCCAGCAGCCCGCGGGAAGCGGGGGGACCCCCGTGGCAGTACTTC
TRBV2	TRBD1	TRBJ1-1	-	CASSPGQANTEAFF	TGTGCCAGCAGCCCGGGACAGGCGAACACTGAAGCTTTCTTT
TRBV19	TRBD1	TRBJ1-1	once	CASSIFEGAGTEAFF	TGTGCCAGTAGTATATTTGAGGGGGCGGGCACTGAAGCTTTCTTT